Each of the 19 T cell receptor beta chains below was sequenced from the same sample in a study of OX40 agonist ivuxolimab in advanced cancers. Some clones are missing from TCRdb's copy, which holds only in-frame ones; the method was immunoSEQ multiplex PCR. This repertoire shows tens of thousands of clones, about nine tenths found once; its top ten account for approximately 1.4%. Here the sequenced sample was CD4+ or CD8+ T cells sorted from blood, taken in a trial of the OX40 agonist ivuxolimab. The receptors originated from an adult with an advanced solid tumor such as melanoma, head and neck, liver or kidney cancer.

The CDR3 is CASYPGQKTGELFF. CDR3 sequence (DNA): TGTGCCAGCTACCCGGGACAGAAAACCGGGGAGCTGTTTTTT. The rearrangement joins TRBV6-6 to TRBJ2-2, with 7 positions matching TRBD1. CDR3 size: 14 residues. With 8 bases clipped from V and 5 bases from J, the junction kept 8 bases outside the gene matches. Germline CDR1 is MNHNY and CDR2 is SVGAGI (reference sequence).

The rearrangement joins TRBV30 to TRBJ1-1, with no clear D. This CDR3 contains 12 residues. Germline V gives CDR1 GTSNPN, CDR2 SVGIG (reference sequence). V gave up 2 bases and J gave up 4 bases, with 8 bases separating them. The CDR3, as DNA: TGTGCCTGGAGTAGCCCCATCACTGAAGCTTTCTTT. Its protein product is CAWSSPITEAFF.

This clone was seen a few times. The chain employs TRBV30 and TRBJ2-7; D is perhaps TRBD2 (5 bases). CDR1 is GTSNPN and CDR2 is SVGIG in the germline V gene (reference sequence). Trimming stripped 1 base from V and 4 bases from J, with 17 bases between. The CDR3 loop spans 15 amino acids. The CDR3 DNA is TGTGCCTGGAGTGGCATAACCGCTAGCATATACGAGCAGTACTTC. Protein sequence: CAWSGITASIYEQYF.

This clone came up once. This chain links TRBV5-4 with TRBJ2-5; D possibly corresponds to TRBD2 (6 bases). Trimming stripped 4 bases from V and 5 bases from J, with 15 bases between. Germline lookup yields CDR1 SGHNT and CDR2 YYREEE (reference sequence). This CDR3 has 14 amino acids. The CDR3 here is CASSRDFEGETQYF. In DNA form, the CDR3 reads TGTGCCAGCAGCAGGGACTTTGAGGGGGAGACCCAGTACTTC.

V gene TRBV4-2 combines with J gene TRBJ1-3, with D hard to call. The CDR3 is 14 amino acids. CDR1 is LGHNA, CDR2 YNFKEQ, per germline. V was shortened by 0 bases and J by 3 bases, with 6 bases between the two germline ends. CDR3 bases: TGTGCCAGCAGCCAAGAACAAAGTGGAAACACCATATATTTT. Protein: CASSQEQSGNTIYF.

The CDR3 loop reads CASILAGGSTDTQYF. CDR3 coding DNA: TGTGCCAGCATTTTAGCGGGAGGTAGCACAGATACGCAGTATTTT. The gene calls are TRBV7-9 and TRBJ2-3; 10 bases align to TRBD2. Germline CDR1 reads SEHNR; CDR2 reads FQNEAQ (reference sequence). The CDR3 spans 15 residues. The V segment lost 7 bases and the J segment 0 bases; nucleotides outside the gene matches: 4.

The chain has TRBV19 and TRBJ1-5; D is unresolved. Trimming took 5 bases from V and 2 from J, leaving 10 bases between them. This CDR3 contains 14 residues. Germline V gene lookup returns CDR1 LNHDA and CDR2 SQIVND (reference sequence). The CDR3 sequence is CASSWRAGNQPQHF. The CDR3 DNA is TGTGCCAGTAGTTGGCGGGCGGGCAATCAGCCCCAGCATTTT.

V and J are TRBV18 and TRBJ2-1, with D perhaps matching TRBD1 (5 bases). The CDR3 totals 15 residues. The germline CDR1 and CDR2 sequences are KGHSH and LQKENI. With 2 bases removed from V and 7 bases from J, the gap between germline ends came to 15 bases. CDR3 protein: CASSPSQGRWNEQFF. The CDR3 DNA reads as TGTGCCAGCTCACCAAGTCAGGGAAGATGGAATGAGCAGTTCTTC.

V is TRBV11-1 and J is TRBJ2-6; a weak D match, TRBD2 (5 bases). With 1 base removed from V and 7 bases from J, the gap between germline ends came to 11 bases. There are 15 residues in the CDR3. Germline loops: CDR1 SGHAT, CDR2 FQDESV (reference sequence). Here the CDR3 DNA reads TGTGCCAGCAGCTTAGTTGGAGGAGGCGCCAACGTCCTGACTTTC. It encodes CASSLVGGGANVLTF. The variable domain in full, with the rest retrieved from reference TRBV11-1 and TRBJ2-6, is EAEVAQSPRYKITEKSQAVAFWCDPISGHATLYWYRQILGQGPELLVQFQDESVVDDSQLPKDRFSAERLKGVDSTLKIQPAELGDSAMYLCASSLVGGGANVLTFGAGSRLTVL.

The chain recombines TRBV19 with TRBJ2-1; TRBD1 is a possible D gene (5 bases). This CDR3 is built from 14 residues. V was trimmed by 1 base and J by 3 bases, leaving 7 bases between them. Germline CDR1 reads LNHDA; CDR2 reads SQIVND (reference sequence). The CDR3: CASSIGGVYNEQFF. CDR3 bases: TGTGCCAGTAGTATAGGGGGCGTCTACAATGAGCAGTTCTTC.

V is TRBV27 and J is TRBJ2-5, with 10 bases lining up with TRBD2. This CDR3 contains 14 residues. V gave up 6 bases and J gave up 2 bases; unmatched junction bases: 3. CDR1 and CDR2 from the germline V gene are MNHEY and SMNVEV (reference sequence). The CDR3 reads CASRGLAEQETQYF. Written as DNA, the CDR3 is TGTGCCAGCAGAGGACTAGCGGAGCAAGAGACCCAGTACTTC.

The chain uses TRBV6-1 and TRBJ1-3; possible D gene TRBD1, 5 bases. CDR3 length equals 16 residues. Trimming left V 3 bases short and J 0 bases short, with 12 bases between. Per germline, CDR1 MNHNS and CDR2 SASEGT. CDR3 sequence (DNA): TGTGCCAGCAGTGAGGTGCAGGGTGCCTCTGGAAACACCATATATTTT. This encodes CASSEVQGASGNTIYF.

V usage is TRBV19 and J usage is TRBJ1-2; the match to TRBD1 covers 7 bases. The ends lost 3 bases at V and 8 bases at J; junction bases unmatched: 3. CDR1 is LNHDA, CDR2 SQIVND, per germline (reference sequence). This CDR3 is built from 12 residues. CDR3 bases: TGTGCCAGTAGTATCCGACAGGGCGGCTACACCTTC. This translates into CASSIRQGGYTF. Based on the CDR3 plus reference TRBV19 and TRBJ1-2, the full variable domain is DGGITQSPKYLFRKEGQNVTLSCEQNLNHDAMYWYRQDPGQGLRLIYYSQIVNDFQKGDIAEGYSVSREKKESFPLTVTSAQKNPTAFYLCASSIRQGGYTFGSGTRLTVV.

On this clone itself: At one boundary the junction diverges from the germline segment, which might be a read error. In nucleotides, the CDR3 is TGTGCTAGCAGCCGAGGGACTAGCGGGTCCTACGAGCAGTACTTC. It codes for CASSRGTSGSYEQYF. The chain joins TRBV7-7 to TRBJ2-7; 12 bases are shared with TRBD2. The germline V gene encodes CDR1 SSHAT and CDR2 FNYEAQ (reference sequence). CDR3 size: 15 residues.

The V and J genes are TRBV5-1 and TRBJ2-1; 13 nucleotides agree with TRBD2. This CDR3 is built from 16 residues. Germline V gene sequence: CDR1 SGHRS, CDR2 YFSETQ. Losses at the gene ends were 4 bases for V and 0 bases for J; bases not matched to a gene: 1. The CDR3 loop reads CASSRTSGSSYNEQFF. CDR3 nucleotide sequence: TGCGCCAGCAGCCGGACTAGCGGGAGCTCCTACAATGAGCAGTTCTTC. The full variable domain, in which reference TRBV5-1 and TRBJ2-1 provide the parts outside the CDR3, is KAGVTQTPRYLIKTRGQQVTLSCSPISGHRSVSWYQQTPGQGLQFLFEYFSETQRNKGNFPGRFSGRQFSNSRSEMNVSTLELGDSALYLCASSRTSGSSYNEQFFGPGTRLTVL.

CDR3 region: CAWSSGTGGGETQYF. CDR3 nucleotides: TGTGCCTGGAGTTCTGGGACAGGGGGCGGAGAGACCCAGTACTTC. This chain uses TRBV30 with TRBJ2-5; 12 bases are a match to TRBD1. This CDR3 comprises 15 residues. V was pared by 2 bases and J by 4 bases, with 5 bases of the junction left unmatched. The germline CDR1 and CDR2 sequences are GTSNPN and SVGIG (reference sequence).

The V and J genes are TRBV6-1 and TRBJ1-4; possibly TRBD1 for D (5 bases). This CDR3 has 17 amino acids. Trimming stripped 1 base from V and 0 bases from J, with 12 bases between. Germline V CDR1 and CDR2: MNHNS, SASEGT. The CDR3 region has the DNA TGTGCCAGCAGTGAAGGAGTTTTGGGGGCAACTAATGAAAAACTGTTTTTT. This codes for CASSEGVLGATNEKLFF.

The chain couples TRBV28 to TRBJ1-1; D ambiguous. This CDR3 is 11 amino acids long. CDR1 and CDR2 (germline): MDHEN, SYDVKM. Between the trimmed V and J ends, which lost 7 bases and 1 base, there was a span of 4 bases. CDR3 nucleotide sequence: TGTGCCAGCATGACGAACACTGAAGCTTTCTTT. As protein: CASMTNTEAFF. The full variable domain, its missing parts supplied by reference TRBV28 and TRBJ1-1, is DVKVTQSSRYLVKRTGEKVFLECVQDMDHENMFWYRQDPGLGLRLIYFSYDVKMKEKGDIPEGYSVSREKKERFSLILESASTNQTSMYLCASMTNTEAFFGQGTRLTVV.

The V and J genes are TRBV6-5 and TRBJ2-6; D call uncertain. From germline, CDR1 is MNHEY and CDR2 SVGAGI. With 4 bases removed from V and 0 bases from J, the gap between germline ends came to 7 bases. The length of the CDR3 is 15 residues. This chain's CDR3 is CASSFQISGANVLTF. The CDR3 bases are TGTGCCAGCAGTTTCCAGATCTCTGGGGCCAACGTCCTGACTTTC.